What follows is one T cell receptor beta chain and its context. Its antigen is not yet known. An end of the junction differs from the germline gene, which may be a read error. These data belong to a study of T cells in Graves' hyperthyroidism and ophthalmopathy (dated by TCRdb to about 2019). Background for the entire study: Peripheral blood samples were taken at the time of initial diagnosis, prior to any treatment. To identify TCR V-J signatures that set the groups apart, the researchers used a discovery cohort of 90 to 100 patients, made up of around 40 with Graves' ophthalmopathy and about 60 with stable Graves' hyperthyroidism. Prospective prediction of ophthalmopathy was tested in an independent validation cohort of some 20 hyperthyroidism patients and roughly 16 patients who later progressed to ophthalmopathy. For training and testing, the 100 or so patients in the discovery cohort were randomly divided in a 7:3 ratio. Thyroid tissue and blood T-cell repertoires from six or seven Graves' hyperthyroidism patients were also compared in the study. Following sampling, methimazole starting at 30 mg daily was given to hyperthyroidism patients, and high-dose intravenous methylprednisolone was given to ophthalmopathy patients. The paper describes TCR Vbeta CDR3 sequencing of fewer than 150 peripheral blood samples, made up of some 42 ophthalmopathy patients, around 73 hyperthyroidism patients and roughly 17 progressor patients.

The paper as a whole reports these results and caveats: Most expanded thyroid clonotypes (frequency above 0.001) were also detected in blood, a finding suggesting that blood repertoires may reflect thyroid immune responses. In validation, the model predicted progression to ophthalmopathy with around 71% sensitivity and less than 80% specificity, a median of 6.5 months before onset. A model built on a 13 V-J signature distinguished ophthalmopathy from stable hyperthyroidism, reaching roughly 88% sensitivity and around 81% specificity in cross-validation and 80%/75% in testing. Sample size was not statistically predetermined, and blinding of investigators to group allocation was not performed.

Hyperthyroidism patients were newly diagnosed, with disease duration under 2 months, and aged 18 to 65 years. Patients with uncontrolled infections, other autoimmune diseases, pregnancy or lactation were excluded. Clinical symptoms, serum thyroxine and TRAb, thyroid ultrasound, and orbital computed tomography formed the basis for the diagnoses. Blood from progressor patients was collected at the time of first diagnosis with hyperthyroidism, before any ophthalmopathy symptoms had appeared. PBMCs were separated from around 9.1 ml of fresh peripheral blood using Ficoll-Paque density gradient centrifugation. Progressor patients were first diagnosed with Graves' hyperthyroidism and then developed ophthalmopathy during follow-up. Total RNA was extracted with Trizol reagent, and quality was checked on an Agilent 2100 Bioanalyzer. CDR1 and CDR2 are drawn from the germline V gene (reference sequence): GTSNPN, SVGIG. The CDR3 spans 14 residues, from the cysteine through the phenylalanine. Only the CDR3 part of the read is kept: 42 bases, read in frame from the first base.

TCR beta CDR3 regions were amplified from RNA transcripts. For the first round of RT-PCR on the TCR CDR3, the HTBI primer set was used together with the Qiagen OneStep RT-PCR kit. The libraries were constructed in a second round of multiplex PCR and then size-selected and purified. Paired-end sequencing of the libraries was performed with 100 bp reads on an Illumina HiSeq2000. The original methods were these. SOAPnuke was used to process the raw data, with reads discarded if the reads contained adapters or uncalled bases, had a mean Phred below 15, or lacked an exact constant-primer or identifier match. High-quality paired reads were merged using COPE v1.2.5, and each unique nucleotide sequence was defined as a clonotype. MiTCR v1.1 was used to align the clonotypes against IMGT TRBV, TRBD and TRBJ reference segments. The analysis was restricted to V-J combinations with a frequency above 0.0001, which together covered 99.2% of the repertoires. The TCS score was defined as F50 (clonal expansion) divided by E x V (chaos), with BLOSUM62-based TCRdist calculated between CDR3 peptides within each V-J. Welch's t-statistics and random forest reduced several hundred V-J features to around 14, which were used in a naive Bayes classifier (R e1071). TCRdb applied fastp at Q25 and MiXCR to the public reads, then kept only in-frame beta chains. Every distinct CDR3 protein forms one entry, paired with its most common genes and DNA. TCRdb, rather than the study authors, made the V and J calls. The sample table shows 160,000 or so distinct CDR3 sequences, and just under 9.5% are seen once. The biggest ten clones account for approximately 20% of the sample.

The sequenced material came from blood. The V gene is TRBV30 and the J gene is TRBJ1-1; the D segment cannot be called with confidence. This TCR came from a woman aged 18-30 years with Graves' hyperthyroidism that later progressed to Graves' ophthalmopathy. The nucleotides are TGTGCCTGGAGTGGACGGGAACTTAACACTGAAGCTTTCTTC. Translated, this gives CAWSGRELNTEAFF.